What follows are 10 T cell receptor beta chains derived from one specimen sequenced in a study of blood T cell repertoires in COVID-19. TCRdb keeps only in-frame clones here, not all; method: immunoSEQ multiplex PCR. The sample lists roughly 130,000 clones, about 87% occurring once. The sample taken for sequencing was peripheral blood. These receptors all come from a man between 60 and 75 years old with active or convalescent COVID-19.

J is TRBJ2-2 and V is TRBV28; D not resolved. The CDR3 consists of 13 residues. In germline, CDR1 is MDHEN, CDR2 SYDVKM. V was cut by 6 bases and J by 5 bases, with 10 bases left in between. The CDR3 loop is CASSPPGTGELFF. The CDR3 coding sequence is TGTGCCAGCAGCCCACCGGGTACCGGGGAGCTGTTTTTT. The full variable domain, with the rest looked up from reference TRBV28 and TRBJ2-2, is DVKVTQSSRYLVKRTGEKVFLECVQDMDHENMFWYRQDPGLGLRLIYFSYDVKMKEKGDIPEGYSVSREKKERFSLILESASTNQTSMYLCASSPPGTGELFFGEGSRLTVL.

The chain joins TRBV7-9 to TRBJ1-6; D is uncertain. The V and J ends lost 2 bases and 9 bases respectively, with 14 bases between them. The germline V gene encodes CDR1 SEHNR and CDR2 FQNEAQ (reference sequence). This CDR3 region has 15 residues. The CDR3 region has the DNA TGTGCCAGCAGCTTATCGGGGAACTCAGGTTCACCCCTCCACTTT. Its translation is CASSLSGNSGSPLHF.

A word on this clone: The sample carries other DNA sequences with the same CDR3. V is TRBV6-5 and J is TRBJ2-1; D may be TRBD2 (5 bases). The CDR3 spans 13 residues. Trimming shortened V by 2 bases and J by 7 bases, and 9 bases separated the two germline ends. Germline loops: CDR1 MNHEY, CDR2 SVGAGI. DNA for the CDR3: TGTGCCAGCAGTTACAGAGGGTTGAATGAGCAGTTCTTC. Translated, it gives CASSYRGLNEQFF.

For the CDR3, the DNA is TGCAGTGCTAGAGATGAGGAAAAACTGTTTTTT. It translates to CSARDEEKLFF. This sequence joins TRBV20-1 and TRBJ1-4, with D unclear. The CDR3 sequence is 11 residues long. V was trimmed by 0 bases and J by 8 bases, leaving 4 bases between them. Germline-derived CDR1 and CDR2 are DFQATT and SNEGSKA (reference sequence).

This sequence joins TRBV5-1 and TRBJ2-7, with TRBD2 as a possible D gene (6 bases). CDR1 and CDR2 (germline): SGHRS, YFSETQ. The CDR3 is 13 amino acids. Trimming stripped 0 bases from V and 7 bases from J, with 11 bases between. Here the CDR3 reads CASSLGSGPEQYF. The CDR3 coding sequence is TGCGCCAGCAGCTTGGGGAGCGGGCCTGAGCAGTACTTC. Filled out from reference TRBV5-1 and TRBJ2-7, the complete variable domain reads KAGVTQTPRYLIKTRGQQVTLSCSPISGHRSVSWYQQTPGQGLQFLFEYFSETQRNKGNFPGRFSGRQFSNSRSEMNVSTLELGDSALYLCASSLGSGPEQYFGPGTRLTVT.

The genes are TRBV7-6 and TRBJ2-7, with D possibly TRBD1 on 6 matching bases. Trimming stripped 1 base from V and 2 bases from J, with 6 bases between. The CDR3 runs to 13 residues. Germline V gene sequence: CDR1 SGHVS, CDR2 FNYEAQ. CDR3 region: CASSLGTAYEQYF. DNA of the CDR3: TGTGCCAGCAGCTTAGGGACAGCCTACGAGCAGTACTTC.

This chain uses TRBV6-5 with TRBJ1-1, with unresolved D. The germline V gene encodes CDR1 MNHEY and CDR2 SVGAGI. V was cut by 5 bases and J by 8 bases, with 12 bases left in between. The CDR3 consists of 12 residues. CDR3 loop: CASSPRGVEAFF. In DNA, the CDR3 is TGTGCCAGCAGTCCCCGGGGTGTGGAAGCTTTCTTT.

This clone was observed once. The J gene is TRBJ1-1, the V gene TRBV6-5; 8 bases align to TRBD1. Germline CDR1 is MNHEY and CDR2 is SVGAGI. J lost 0 bases, V lost 6 bases, and 3 bases had no gene match. The CDR3 runs to 14 residues. Written as DNA, the CDR3 is TGTGCCAGCAGAGGGGACAGGATGAACACTGAAGCTTTCTTT. Its protein product is CASRGDRMNTEAFF.

This clone was seen only once. V is TRBV6-5 and J is TRBJ1-1; D unclear. This CDR3 is built from 15 residues. V gave up 0 bases and J gave up 1 base, with 9 bases separating them. Germline V gene sequence: CDR1 MNHEY, CDR2 SVGAGI. The CDR3 loop is CASSYSGRRNTEAFF. The CDR3 nucleotides read TGTGCCAGCAGTTACTCTGGGCGTCGGAACACTGAAGCTTTCTTT.

The CDR3 nucleotides are TGCGCCAGCAGCACTTCAGGCTTTAACTATGGCTACACCTTC. Encoded protein: CASSTSGFNYGYTF. The rearrangement uses TRBV5-1 and TRBJ1-2; D gene ambiguous. The germline CDR1 and CDR2 sequences are SGHRS and YFSETQ. Trimming pared 4 bases from V and 1 base from J, leaving 11 bases between. The length of the CDR3 is 14 residues.